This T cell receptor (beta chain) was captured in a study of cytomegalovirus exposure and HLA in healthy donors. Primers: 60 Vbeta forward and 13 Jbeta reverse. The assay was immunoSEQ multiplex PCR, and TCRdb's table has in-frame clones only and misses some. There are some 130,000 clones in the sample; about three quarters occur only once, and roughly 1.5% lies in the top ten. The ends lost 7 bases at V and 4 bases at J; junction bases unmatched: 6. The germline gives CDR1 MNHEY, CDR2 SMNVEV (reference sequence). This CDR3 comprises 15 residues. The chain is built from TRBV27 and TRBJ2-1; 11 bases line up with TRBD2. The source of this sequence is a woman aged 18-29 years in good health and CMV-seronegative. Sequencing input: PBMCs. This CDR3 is CASTVAGGPYNEQFF. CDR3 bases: TGTGCCAGCACGGTAGCGGGAGGGCCTTACAATGAGCAGTTCTTC.